This TCR beta chain was sequenced for a study of CD8 T cells in Susac syndrome. Whole-study context: Sequencing included Susac syndrome patients, roughly six of them with active disease and under 10 in remission.

The recently defined diagnostic criteria for definite or probable disease were met by the Susac syndrome patients. TEMRA cells were enriched by FACS, and CD4+ and CD8+ T cells were negatively isolated. The RNA, roughly 0.45 to 1 ug, was put through reverse transcription using random hexamers. Amplification of the TCR beta CDR3 was carried out by immunoSEQ multiplex PCR, which spanned a total of 54 Vbeta and 13 Jbeta segments. TCRdb reprocessed the immunoSEQ multiplex PCR reads via MiXCR and lists one record per CDR3 protein. Here the sample spans around 170,000 distinct CDR3 sequences, approximately 94% being singletons. Input material: CD4+ T cells from PBMCs. The origin of this receptor is a human donor with Susac syndrome.

CDR3 in amino acids: CASSLVQWTYEQYF. CDR3 bases: TGTGCCAGCAGCTTAGTACAGTGGACCTACGAGCAGTACTTC. The chain carries TRBV7-8 and TRBJ2-7, with D unclear. Germline V gene sequence: CDR1 SGHVS, CDR2 FQNEAQ. V dropped 1 base and J dropped 2 bases, with 9 bases sitting between them. The CDR3 is 14 residues long.